A selection of T cell receptor beta chains follows, all from one sample in a study of cytomegalovirus exposure and HLA in healthy donors. Libraries were prepared by immunoSEQ multiplex PCR; TCRdb keeps only in-frame clonotypes and omits some of them. Of 85,000 to 110,000 clones in the sample, approximately 70% were seen once. The specimen sequenced was PBMCs. The receptor source for this set is a woman aged 50 to 60 in good health and CMV-seronegative. CDR3s include the opening cysteine and the closing phenylalanine or tryptophan. D genes are given only for firm matches. Not all rows give a size; the values are once, few, many and, for expanded clones, a class.

d_call,j_call,v_call,clone_size,cdr3_aa,cdr3_nt
-,TRBJ1-1,TRBV10-3,-,CAISESLDMNTEAFF,TGTGCCATCAGTGAGTCCTTAGACATGAACACTGAAGCTTTCTTT
TRBD1,TRBJ2-1,TRBV6-5,-,CASRNSGGGHEQFF,TGTGCCAGCAGAAACTCAGGGGGCGGCCATGAGCAGTTCTTC
-,TRBJ1-2,TRBV19,-,CASSIVDGSGYTF,TGTGCCAGTAGTATAGTCGACGGGAGTGGCTACACCTTC
-,TRBJ2-5,TRBV19,-,CASSISAGHGETQYF,TGTGCCAGTAGTATTTCGGCGGGGCACGGAGAGACCCAGTACTTC
-,TRBJ1-2,TRBV5-8,-,CASSLGERRLF,TGTGCCAGCAGCTTGGGGGAGAGACGGCTTTTC
TRBD2,TRBJ2-2,TRBV9,-,CASSQPGLAVLTGELFF,TGTGCCAGCAGCCAACCGGGACTAGCGGTACTCACCGGGGAGCTGTTTTTT
TRBD2,TRBJ2-2,TRBV28,-,CASRSGGRYTGELFF,TGTGCCAGCAGATCGGGAGGACGGTACACCGGGGAGCTGTTTTTT
-,TRBJ2-7,TRBV9,-,CASSDGTQGWEQYF,TGTGCCAGCAGCGACGGGACTCAAGGATGGGAGCAGTACTTC
TRBD2,TRBJ2-5,TRBV5-4,-,CASSLEGGETQYF,TGTGCCAGCAGCTTGGAGGGAGGGGAGACCCAGTACTTC
TRBD2,TRBJ2-4,TRBV29-1,-,CSVESFREGKSIQYF,TGCAGCGTTGAGTCATTCAGGGAGGGTAAAAGCATTCAGTACTTC
-,TRBJ1-1,TRBV4-1,-,CASSQGVYRSAGTEAFF,TGCGCCAGCAGCCAAGGAGTTTACCGGTCGGCGGGCACTGAAGCTTTCTTT
-,TRBJ1-5,TRBV4-2,-,CASSFLGGQPQHF,TGTGCCAGCAGCTTCCTGGGAGGTCAGCCCCAGCATTTT
TRBD1,TRBJ1-6,TRBV28,-,CASSFKGQGNSPLHF,TGTGCCAGCAGTTTCAAGGGACAGGGAAATTCACCCCTCCACTTT
TRBD2,TRBJ2-3,TRBV2,-,CASSEIGAGGLLGTDTQYF,TGTGCCAGCAGTGAAATCGGAGCGGGAGGTTTGTTGGGCACAGATACGCAGTATTTT
-,TRBJ1-1,TRBV10-1,-,CARTLEQAEAFF,TGCGCCCGCACCTTAGAACAGGCTGAAGCTTTCTTT
TRBD1,TRBJ2-2,TRBV6-1,-,CASSGQGTPNFWELFF,TGTGCCAGCAGTGGACAGGGGACGCCAAACTTCTGGGAGCTGTTTTTT
-,TRBJ2-1,TRBV4-1,-,CASSQRAHRPYNEQFF,TGCGCCAGCAGCCAACGCGCTCACAGGCCCTACAATGAGCAGTTCTTC
-,TRBJ2-7,TRBV5-1,-,CASSPSSVSSYEQYF,TGCGCCAGCAGCCCGTCTAGCGTGAGCTCCTACGAGCAGTACTTC
TRBD1,TRBJ1-5,TRBV15,-,CATSRAGQPYQPQHF,TGTGCCACCAGCAGAGCGGGACAGCCTTATCAGCCCCAGCATTTT
TRBD2,TRBJ2-7,TRBV10-2,-,CASSELAGEQYF,TGCGCCAGCAGTGAGCTAGCGGGGGAGCAGTACTTC
-,TRBJ2-2,TRBV5-1,-,CASSLDSTNTGELFF,TGCGCCAGCAGCTTGGATAGCACGAACACCGGGGAGCTGTTTTTT
TRBD2,TRBJ2-1,TRBV6-4,-,CASSVSTSGSNEQFF,TGTGCCAGCAGTGTTTCCACTAGCGGGAGTAATGAGCAGTTCTTC
TRBD2,TRBJ2-1,TRBV7-7,-,CASSLAGTSANEQFF,TGTGCCAGCAGCTTGGCCGGGACTAGCGCCAATGAGCAGTTCTTC
-,TRBJ2-5,TRBV5-1,-,CASSQEGPERYF,TGCGCCAGCAGTCAGGAGGGGCCGGAGAGGTACTTC
TRBD1,TRBJ1-1,TRBV30,few,CAWSGIRDRQDLNTEAFF,TGTGCCTGGAGTGGAATCAGGGACAGACAGGATTTGAACACTGAAGCTTTCTTT
-,TRBJ2-1,TRBV19,-,CASSRTGDSYNEQFF,TGTGCCAGTAGCCGGACGGGGGACTCCTACAATGAGCAGTTCTTC